This TCR beta chain was recorded in a study of T cell responses to AZD1222 COVID-19 vaccine. Clones were read by immunoSEQ multiplex PCR, and TCRdb kept only the in-frame ones, dropping some. The data hold 6,000 or so clones, with 87% observed a single time. Trimming took 4 bases from V and 5 from J, leaving 11 bases between them. Germline V lookup: CDR1 SGHNT, CDR2 YENEEA. There are 13 residues in the CDR3. This clone appeared once. The specimen comprised peripheral blood, sampled 28 days after the second AZD1222 dose. V usage is TRBV11-3 and J usage is TRBJ1-1; possible D gene TRBD1, 5 bases. The clonotype was recovered from an adult who received the AZD1222 COVID-19 vaccine. The CDR3 sequence: CASSSKEGTEAFF. CDR3 bases: TGTGCCAGCAGCTCCAAGGAGGGGACTGAAGCTTTCTTT. The full variable domain, in which reference TRBV11-3 and TRBJ1-1 provide the parts outside the CDR3, is EAGVVQSPRYKIIEKKQPVAFWCNPISGHNTLYWYLQNLGQGPELLIRYENEEAVDDSQLPKDRFSAERLKGVDSTLKIQPAELGDSAVYLCASSSKEGTEAFFGQGTRLTVV.